These T cell receptor beta chains were read from a single sample in a study of vaccination effects on CD4 cells after COVID-19. No antigens are known for them. Generated by immunoSEQ multiplex PCR, the TCRdb table keeps only in-frame clones and is missing some. The data hold around 49,000 clones, with about 75% observed a single time. The input for sequencing was CD4+ T cells from PBMCs cultured with a peptide pool, taken before COVID-19 vaccination. These receptors originate from a human donor who had a prior SARS-CoV-2 infection. The CDR3 runs from the conserved cysteine through the conserved F or W. D genes are given only for firm matches. The size of a clone is reported for some rows only, either as once, few or many, or as a class for expanded clones.

CDR3aa: CSVGGDSAYEQYF; CDR3nt: TGCAGCGTTGGGGGTGACAGCGCCTACGAGCAGTACTTC; d_gene: .; abundance: once; j_gene: TRBJ2-7; v_gene: TRBV29-1
CDR3aa: CATSRPLGSRREGNVDTQYF; CDR3nt: TGTGCCACCAGCAGACCCCTAGGAAGTCGGCGGGAGGGTAATGTAGATACGCAGTATTTT; d_gene: TRBD2; abundance: once; j_gene: TRBJ2-3; v_gene: TRBV15
CDR3aa: CASSPRTGWSEKLFF; CDR3nt: TGTGCCAGCAGCCCGAGGACAGGGTGGAGCGAAAAACTGTTTTTT; d_gene: TRBD1; abundance: .; j_gene: TRBJ1-4; v_gene: TRBV7-6
CDR3aa: CASSQVGGVYNEQFF; CDR3nt: TGCGCCAGCAGCCAAGTTGGAGGGGTCTACAATGAGCAGTTCTTC; d_gene: .; abundance: .; j_gene: TRBJ2-1; v_gene: TRBV4-3
CDR3aa: CASSADRIDTEAFF; CDR3nt: TGCGCCAGCAGCGCGGACAGAATCGACACTGAAGCTTTCTTT; d_gene: .; abundance: .; j_gene: TRBJ1-1; v_gene: TRBV5-1
CDR3aa: CAISELGDLSYNEQFF; CDR3nt: TGTGCCATCAGTGAGCTCGGAGACCTCTCCTACAATGAGCAGTTCTTC; d_gene: .; abundance: .; j_gene: TRBJ2-1; v_gene: TRBV10-3
CDR3aa: CASSLAWRGGVTGELFF; CDR3nt: TGTGCCAGCAGCTTGGCCTGGCGGGGGGGCGTCACCGGGGAGCTGTTTTTT; d_gene: TRBD2; abundance: .; j_gene: TRBJ2-2; v_gene: TRBV5-5
CDR3aa: CASSPGPSSYEQYF; CDR3nt: TGTGCCAGTTCACCGGGGCCGAGCTCCTACGAGCAGTACTTC; d_gene: .; abundance: .; j_gene: TRBJ2-7; v_gene: TRBV6-5
CDR3aa: CAISVRGALTNTEAFF; CDR3nt: TGTGCCATCAGTGTTAGGGGGGCCCTTACAAACACTGAAGCTTTCTTT; d_gene: .; abundance: .; j_gene: TRBJ1-1; v_gene: TRBV10-3
CDR3aa: CASSNAPSGLGSYEQYF; CDR3nt: TGTGCCAGTTCAAATGCCCCTAGCGGATTAGGCTCCTACGAGCAGTACTTC; d_gene: TRBD2; abundance: .; j_gene: TRBJ2-7; v_gene: TRBV19
CDR3aa: CAISESGTATGELFF; CDR3nt: TGTGCCATCAGTGAGTCTGGGACAGCCACCGGGGAGCTGTTTTTT; d_gene: TRBD1; abundance: .; j_gene: TRBJ2-2; v_gene: TRBV10-3
CDR3aa: CSVEGQANTEAFF; CDR3nt: TGCAGCGTTGAGGGACAGGCGAACACTGAAGCTTTCTTT; d_gene: TRBD1; abundance: .; j_gene: TRBJ1-1; v_gene: TRBV29-1
CDR3aa: CASSAIGISGNTIYF; CDR3nt: TGTGCCAGCAGCGCGATCGGGATCTCTGGAAACACCATATATTTT; d_gene: .; abundance: .; j_gene: TRBJ1-3; v_gene: TRBV9
CDR3aa: CASSSGTGEKLFF; CDR3nt: TGCGCCAGCAGCTCGGGGACAGGAGAAAAACTGTTTTTT; d_gene: TRBD1; abundance: .; j_gene: TRBJ1-4; v_gene: TRBV5-1
CDR3aa: CAISPGNPNTGELFF; CDR3nt: TGTGCCATCAGCCCGGGAAACCCGAACACCGGGGAGCTGTTTTTT; d_gene: .; abundance: .; j_gene: TRBJ2-2; v_gene: TRBV10-3
CDR3aa: CASTREGSGASYNEQFF; CDR3nt: TGCGCCAGCACCCGTGAGGGTAGCGGGGCCTCCTACAATGAGCAGTTCTTC; d_gene: TRBD2; abundance: .; j_gene: TRBJ2-1; v_gene: TRBV4-1
CDR3aa: CASTIPLGASSPLHF; CDR3nt: TGTGCCAGCACCATACCTCTAGGGGCCAGTTCACCCCTCCACTTT; d_gene: .; abundance: few; j_gene: TRBJ1-6; v_gene: TRBV21-1
CDR3aa: CASIPFAGGHNEQFF; CDR3nt: TGTGCCAGTATCCCCTTCGCGGGGGGGCACAATGAGCAGTTCTTC; d_gene: TRBD2; abundance: .; j_gene: TRBJ2-1; v_gene: TRBV19
CDR3aa: CASSPRQGSSYNSPLHF; CDR3nt: TGTGCCAGCAGCCCTCGACAGGGGAGCTCCTATAATTCACCCCTCCACTTT; d_gene: TRBD1; abundance: .; j_gene: TRBJ1-6; v_gene: TRBV7-8
CDR3aa: CAISERPRGTEAFF; CDR3nt: TGTGCCATCAGTGAGAGGCCCCGTGGCACTGAAGCTTTCTTT; d_gene: .; abundance: .; j_gene: TRBJ1-1; v_gene: TRBV10-3
CDR3aa: CASSRGRTSGANVLTF; CDR3nt: TGTGCCAGCAGTCGTGGGAGAACCTCTGGGGCCAACGTCCTGACTTTC; d_gene: .; abundance: few; j_gene: TRBJ2-6; v_gene: TRBV2
CDR3aa: CASSYGRARTGELFF; CDR3nt: TGTGCCAGCAGTTACGGGCGGGCTCGGACCGGGGAGCTGTTTTTT; d_gene: .; abundance: .; j_gene: TRBJ2-2; v_gene: TRBV6-2/TRBV6-3